The 24 T cell receptor beta chains below were found in one sample sequenced in a study of blood T cell repertoires in COVID-19. The repertoire was sequenced with immunoSEQ multiplex PCR; TCRdb's copy has only in-frame clones and lacks some. The sample lists about 350,000 clones, 87% occurring once. Sequencing was done on a sample of peripheral blood. These receptors were collected from a young man with COVID-19, enrolled during active disease.

The rearrangement joins TRBV30 to TRBJ2-2, with TRBD1 identical over 10 bases. The CDR3 is 14 amino acids. The V gene end was trimmed by 5 bases and the J gene end by 5 bases; junction bases not matched to a gene: 5. Germline V gene sequence: CDR1 GTSNPN, CDR2 SVGIG (reference sequence). The CDR3 DNA reads TGTGCCTGGGCGGGACAGGGGTTGACCGGGGAGCTGTTTTTT. Amino acid sequence: CAWAGQGLTGELFF.

The CDR3 bases are TGTGCCACCAAGACCGGGGGGGCCGGGCCCGAGACCCAGTACTTC. This gives the protein CATKTGGAGPETQYF. The J gene is TRBJ2-5, the V gene TRBV6-5; the match to TRBD2 covers 8 bases. Germline assignment: CDR1 MNHEY and CDR2 SVGAGI. Losses at the gene ends were 10 bases for V and 5 bases for J; bases not matched to a gene: 15. This CDR3 region has 15 residues.

This rearrangement joins TRBV14 to TRBJ2-2; the match to TRBD2 covers 8 bases. J lost 7 bases, V lost 0 bases, and 10 bases had no gene match. This CDR3 is 17 amino acids long. The germline V gene has CDR1 SGHDN and CDR2 FVKESK. The CDR3 sequence is CASSQDAQREMGGELFF. CDR3 sequence (DNA): TGTGCCAGCAGCCAAGATGCCCAGCGGGAGATGGGCGGGGAGCTGTTTTTT.

The chain joins TRBV12-3 or TRBV12-4 to TRBJ2-1; D is unclear. Trimming removed 7 bases at V and 0 bases at J, with 7 bases between. CDR3 length: 13 residues. The CDR3 spells CASIRSSYNEQFF. The CDR3 region has the DNA TGTGCCAGCATCCGGAGCTCCTACAATGAGCAGTTCTTC.

The chain links TRBV14 to TRBJ1-6; D uncertain. The CDR3 spans 16 residues. Trimming removed 3 bases at V and 6 bases at J, with 15 bases between. CDR1 and CDR2 (germline): SGHDN, FVKESK. The CDR3 DNA is TGTGCCAGCAGCCAGAAAAGCTTCAGGTTTAATTCACCCCTCCACTTT. Translation gives CASSQKSFRFNSPLHF.

This chain connects TRBV6-5 to TRBJ1-2; D call uncertain. The CDR3 is 11 amino acids. Germline lookup yields CDR1 MNHEY and CDR2 SVGAGI. Deletions cut 2 bases from V and 8 bases from J, with 6 bases between. CDR3 sequence (DNA): TGTGCCAGCAGTTACGGAGAAGGCTACACCTTC. This sequence encodes CASSYGEGYTF.

This clone was seen a handful of times. The chain couples TRBV3-1 (or the pseudogene TRBV3-2) to TRBJ2-7, with TRBD2 matching over 9 bases. The CDR3 sequence is 16 residues long. V gave up 4 bases and J gave up 0 bases; unmatched junction bases: 7. Germline assignment: CDR1 LGHDT and CDR2 YNNKEL (reference sequence). The CDR3 loop is CASSPRLAVSSYEQYF. CDR3 in DNA: TGTGCCAGCAGCCCACGACTAGCGGTAAGCTCCTACGAGCAGTACTTC.

The CDR3 loop reads CSVESPQASTDTQYF. The CDR3 nucleotides are TGCAGCGTTGAATCCCCTCAGGCTAGCACAGATACGCAGTATTTT. This chain uses TRBV29-1 with TRBJ2-3; D is unclear. Germline-derived CDR1 and CDR2 are SQVTM and ANQGSEA. CDR3 length equals 15 residues. Trimming stripped 2 bases from V and 0 bases from J, with 12 bases between.

The CDR3 protein is CASSTGNTGELFF. The CDR3, as DNA: TGTGCCAGCTCCACAGGGAACACCGGGGAGCTGTTTTTT. The rearrangement links TRBV18 to TRBJ2-2, with D possibly being TRBD1 (5 bases). Germline V CDR1 and CDR2: KGHSH, LQKENI. The V end lost 6 bases, the J end lost 1 base, and 6 bases lay between the germline ends. This CDR3 comprises 13 residues.

The rearrangement links TRBV29-1 to TRBJ2-7, with 11 bases lining up with TRBD2. The CDR3 runs to 13 residues. Germline V gene sequence: CDR1 SQVTM, CDR2 ANQGSEA. V shed 7 bases and J 3 bases; nucleotides not matched to a gene: 5. In DNA, the CDR3 is TGCAGCGCACCGGGACTAGCGGTCTACGAGCAGTACTTC. This gives the protein CSAPGLAVYEQYF.

The chain uses TRBV5-6 and TRBJ1-2, with 9 bases aligning to TRBD1. The germline CDR1 and CDR2 sequences are SGHDT and YYEEEE. With 2 bases clipped from V and 5 bases from J, the junction kept 10 bases outside the gene matches. This CDR3 contains 16 residues. The CDR3 region is CASSLETGGSWYGYTF. CDR3 nucleotide sequence: TGTGCCAGCAGCTTAGAGACAGGGGGAAGTTGGTATGGCTACACCTTC.

This chain uses TRBV28 with TRBJ1-1; 8 nucleotides align to TRBD1. The CDR3 runs to 15 residues. The V segment lost 5 bases and the J segment 5 bases; nucleotides outside the gene matches: 10. The germline CDR1 and CDR2 sequences are MDHEN and SYDVKM. CDR3 bases: TGTGCCAGCAGTCAATACAGGGGGAGTAGGACTGAAGCTTTCTTT. It translates to CASSQYRGSRTEAFF.

The chain uses TRBV14 and TRBJ2-7, with 7 bases lining up with TRBD1. V dropped 0 bases and J dropped 1; count of bases not matched to a gene: 18. The germline gives CDR1 SGHDN, CDR2 FVKESK. This CDR3 has 20 residues. CDR3 loop: CASSQDSPYWSGTASYEQYF. CDR3 nucleotide sequence: TGTGCCAGCAGCCAAGATTCCCCTTACTGGTCCGGGACAGCTTCCTACGAGCAGTACTTC.

V gene TRBV25-1 combines with J gene TRBJ1-2; D ambiguous. V was trimmed by 4 bases and J by 8 bases, leaving 11 bases between them. The CDR3 totals 12 residues. CDR1 is MGHDK and CDR2 is SYGVNS in the germline V gene. This CDR3 reads CASSGFGVGYTF. In DNA, the CDR3 is TGTGCCAGCAGTGGGTTCGGGGTAGGCTACACCTTC.

The chain employs TRBV6-5 and TRBJ2-5, with 8 bases fitting TRBD1. The CDR3 runs 15 residues. Trimming at V came to 8 bases and at J to 5 bases, leaving 13 bases not matched to a gene. Germline V lookup: CDR1 MNHEY, CDR2 SVGAGI. The CDR3 here is CASAGDRGFSETQYF. The DNA for the CDR3 is TGTGCCAGCGCCGGTGACAGGGGTTTTTCGGAGACCCAGTACTTC.

V and J are TRBV6-5 and TRBJ2-7, with a weak D call TRBD2 (5 bases). Germline V gives CDR1 MNHEY, CDR2 SVGAGI. Deletions cut 0 bases from V and 6 bases from J, with 9 bases between. This CDR3 has 13 amino acids. DNA of the CDR3: TGTGCCAGCAGTTACTCGAGAGGGAGCGAGCAGTACTTC. It specifies CASSYSRGSEQYF.

This clone came up a few times. This chain uses TRBV15 with TRBJ2-7; D possibly corresponds to TRBD2 (5 bases). The V end was cut by 0 bases, the J end by 2 bases, with 17 bases between. Germline V gene lookup returns CDR1 LNHNV and CDR2 YYDKDF (reference sequence). The CDR3 totals 17 residues. The chain's CDR3 is CATSRDLSGTGTYEQYF. DNA of the CDR3: TGTGCCACCAGCAGAGATCTATCGGGCACGGGGACCTACGAGCAGTACTTC.

This clone showed up just once. V gene TRBV18 combines with J gene TRBJ2-7; D gene ambiguous. Germline assignment: CDR1 KGHSH and CDR2 LQKENI. The CDR3 loop spans 15 amino acids. V was shortened by 3 bases and J by 5 bases, with 17 bases between the two germline ends. The CDR3 region has the DNA TGTGCCAGCTCACCCCCAATTGGGCAGGCAAACGAGCAGTACTTC. This gives the protein CASSPPIGQANEQYF.

V is TRBV4-3 and J is TRBJ2-1; D gene uncertain. This CDR3 comprises 15 residues. From germline, CDR1 is LGHNA and CDR2 YSLEER. The V end lost 0 bases, the J end lost 0 bases, and 6 bases lay between the germline ends. This CDR3 reads CASSQDHFSYNEQFF. The CDR3 DNA reads as TGCGCCAGCAGCCAAGATCACTTCTCCTACAATGAGCAGTTCTTC.

V usage is TRBV6-5 and J usage is TRBJ2-5, with 13 nucleotides matching TRBD2. Losses at the gene ends were 4 bases for V and 5 bases for J; bases not matched to a gene: 4. The CDR3 loop spans 15 amino acids. CDR1 is MNHEY and CDR2 is SVGAGI in the germline V gene. CDR3 bases: TGTGCCAGCAGTTCGGGACTAGCGGGATACGAGACCCAGTACTTC. Translating it yields CASSSGLAGYETQYF.

V and J are TRBV7-2 and TRBJ1-5; D is perhaps TRBD1 (5 bases). This CDR3 spans 15 amino acids. The germline CDR1 and CDR2 sequences are SGHTA and FQGNSA. Trimming cost V 3 bases and J 0 bases, with 9 bases left between them. CDR3 in amino acids: CASSFDSYSNQPQHF. CDR3 coding DNA: TGTGCCAGCAGCTTCGACAGTTATAGCAATCAGCCCCAGCATTTT.

In nucleotides, the CDR3 is TGCAGCGGTGACTCGGGACAGGGAGATGGCTACACCTTC. Its translation is CSGDSGQGDGYTF. V usage is TRBV29-1 and J usage is TRBJ1-2, with 9 bases matching TRBD1. This CDR3 spans 13 amino acids. The germline V gene encodes CDR1 SQVTM and CDR2 ANQGSEA. Losses at the gene ends were 7 bases for V and 6 bases for J; bases not matched to a gene: 9.

The V call is TRBV3-1 (or the pseudogene TRBV3-2), the J call TRBJ2-7; 10 bases are a match to TRBD1. Per the germline V gene, CDR1 is LGHDT and CDR2 is YNNKEL (reference sequence). This CDR3 is built from 16 residues. After removal of 3 bases from V and 0 bases from J, the junction contained 5 bases not matched to a gene. The CDR3 coding sequence is TGTGCCAGCAGCCACCAGGGACAGGGGCCCTCCTACGAGCAGTACTTC. Translated, it gives CASSHQGQGPSYEQYF.

The rearrangement uses TRBV3-1 (or the pseudogene TRBV3-2) and TRBJ2-7; D may be TRBD1 (6 bases). V was shortened by 8 bases and J by 4 bases, with 9 bases between the two germline ends. The V gene's germline CDR1 is LGHDT and CDR2 YNNKEL (reference sequence). The CDR3 consists of 11 residues. The CDR3 DNA reads TGTGCCAGCCGAAGGGGGTACGAGCAGTACTTC. This translates into CASRRGYEQYF.